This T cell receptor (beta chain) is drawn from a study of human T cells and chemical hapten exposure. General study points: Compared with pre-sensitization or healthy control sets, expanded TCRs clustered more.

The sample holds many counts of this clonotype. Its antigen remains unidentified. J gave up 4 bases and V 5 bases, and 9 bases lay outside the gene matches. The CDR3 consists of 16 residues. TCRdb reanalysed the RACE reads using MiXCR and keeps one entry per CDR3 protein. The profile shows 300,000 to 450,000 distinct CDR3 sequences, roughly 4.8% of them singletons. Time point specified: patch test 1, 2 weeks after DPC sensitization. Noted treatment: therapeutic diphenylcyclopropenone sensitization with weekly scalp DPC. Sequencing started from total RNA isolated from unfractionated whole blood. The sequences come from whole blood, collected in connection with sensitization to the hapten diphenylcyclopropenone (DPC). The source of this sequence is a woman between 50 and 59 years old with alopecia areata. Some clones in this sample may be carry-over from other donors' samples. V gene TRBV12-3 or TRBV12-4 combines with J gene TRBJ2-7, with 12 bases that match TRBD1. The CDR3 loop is CASSLTPGQGAYEQYF. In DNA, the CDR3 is TGTGCCAGCAGTCTCACCCCGGGACAGGGGGCGTACGAGCAGTACTTC.